These T cell receptor beta chains were read from a single sample in a study of T cell changes during pregnancy in multiple sclerosis. Profiling relied on immunoSEQ multiplex PCR, and the TCRdb table lists in-frame clones only, not all of them. The profile covers 79,000 or so clones, with approximately 94% appearing a single time and around 0.21% taken by the ten largest. The starting material was CD4+ T cells from peripheral blood mononuclear cells, obtained before pregnancy. The receptors were gathered from a female donor with multiple sclerosis, enrolled in a pregnancy study. The CDR3 runs from the conserved cysteine through the conserved F or W. The order of the fields is J gene, V gene, clone size, D gene, CDR3 DNA, CDR3 protein. The D gene is left open where the match is weak. Clone size is stated in some rows and not others, as once, few, many or a class when expanded.

>TRBJ2-7|TRBV5-5|-|-
TGTGCCAGCAGCCTGGGCCCCGACATCTCCTACGAGCAGTACTTC
CASSLGPDISYEQYF
>TRBJ1-5|TRBV18|-|-
TGTGCCAGCGCGTTAGGACAGCGCAATCAGCCCCAGCATTTT
CASALGQRNQPQHF
>TRBJ2-7|TRBV28|-|TRBD2
TGTGCCAGCAGTTTAGATCCGGGACTACTCTACTTC
CASSLDPGLLYF
>TRBJ2-2|TRBV27|-|-
TGTGCCAGCAGTTTACGGAGCAACCCCGGGGAGCTGTTTTTT
CASSLRSNPGELFF
>TRBJ1-1|TRBV4-1|once|-
TGCGCCAGCAGCCAAGATCTTGCACTTCCGAACACTGAAGCTTTCTTT
CASSQDLALPNTEAFF
>TRBJ1-4|TRBV14|once|TRBD1
TGTGCCAGCAGCCATACAGGGGGCGGGAGTGAAAAACTGTTTTTT
CASSHTGGGSEKLFF
>TRBJ2-2|TRBV7-2|-|TRBD1
TGTGCCAGCAGCAGGACAGGGCAGAGGACCGGGGAGCTGTTTTTT
CASSRTGQRTGELFF
>TRBJ2-3|TRBV11-2|-|-
TGTGCCAGCAGCTTAGGGCTAGACCCTAGCACAGATACGCAGTATTTT
CASSLGLDPSTDTQYF
>TRBJ1-5|TRBV6-5|-|-
TGTGCCAGCAGCAGTATCTTCCATAGCAATCAGCCCCAGCATTTT
CASSSIFHSNQPQHF
>TRBJ1-1|TRBV27|-|-
TGTGCCAGCAGTTTCTCACAACCCGCTGAAGCTTTCTTT
CASSFSQPAEAFF
>TRBJ2-7|TRBV19|-|TRBD1
TGTGCCAGTAGTAAGGCGGAAACAGGGGCCTACGAGCAGTACTTC
CASSKAETGAYEQYF
>TRBJ2-7|TRBV2|-|-
TGTGCCAGCAGGGAGGCAGCTTCCTACGAGCAGTACTTC
CASREAASYEQYF
>TRBJ2-7|TRBV28|-|TRBD2
TGTGCCAGCAGTCCTTTAGGAGCGGGGTCTCTAGCACGCGAGCAGTACTTC
CASSPLGAGSLAREQYF
>TRBJ2-1|TRBV2|-|-
TGTGCCAGCACCCCCATAGCCACGCAAAGCTCCTACAATGAGCAGTTCTTC
CASTPIATQSSYNEQFF
>TRBJ2-5|TRBV2|-|TRBD2
TGTGCCAGCAGATTCGGGGGGAAGACCCAGTACTTC
CASRFGGKTQYF
>TRBJ2-1|TRBV9|-|-
TGTGCCAGCAGCGTAGACTGGGGCTCGTACAATGAGCAGTTCTTC
CASSVDWGSYNEQFF
>TRBJ1-6|TRBV19|-|TRBD1
TGTGCCAGTAGTATAGGGACAGGCCTTAATTCACCCCTCCACTTT
CASSIGTGLNSPLHF
>TRBJ1-1|TRBV19|few|-
TGTGCCAGTAGTCTTGCGCGGATGAACACTGAAGCTTTCTTT
CASSLARMNTEAFF
>TRBJ1-2|TRBV28|once|-
TGTGCCAGCACCTCCCAGACAATGAACTATGGCTACACCTTC
CASTSQTMNYGYTF
>TRBJ2-2|TRBV6-1|-|-
TGTGCCAGCAGTGTCCAGGAGGGGAACACCGGGGAGCTGTTTTTT
CASSVQEGNTGELFF
>TRBJ1-1|TRBV6-5|once|TRBD1
TGTGCCAGCAGTTTAGACAGGGCAAACACTGAAGCTTTCTTT
CASSLDRANTEAFF
>TRBJ1-1|TRBV7-2|-|TRBD1
TGTGCCAGCAGCGCCCGGGACAGGGGAAAGACTGAAGCTTTCTTT
CASSARDRGKTEAFF
>TRBJ1-2|TRBV10-3|-|-
TGTGCCATCAGTGAGGGTCTAGGGGGATCCTATGGCTACACCTTC
CAISEGLGGSYGYTF
>TRBJ2-2|TRBV2|-|-
TGTGCCAGCAGGGTCACTGTTCAGGTGGATGGGACCGGGGAGCTGTTTTTT
CASRVTVQVDGTGELFF
>TRBJ1-3|TRBV10-3|-|-
TGTGCCATCAGTGAGTCGGTGGCAGGGGAAGGAAACACCATATATTTT
CAISESVAGEGNTIYF
>TRBJ1-2|TRBV18|-|-
TGTGCCAGCTCACCTATGCAGGTCAGCTATGGCTACACCTTC
CASSPMQVSYGYTF
>TRBJ2-7|TRBV27|-|-
TGTGCCAGCAGTTCCCGACGGACCGAGGGTTTCTACGAGCAGTACTTC
CASSSRRTEGFYEQYF
>TRBJ1-5|TRBV28|-|-
TGTGCCAGCAGTTTATCCGCGGGGAGCAGCAATCAGCCCCAGCATTTT
CASSLSAGSSNQPQHF
>TRBJ1-3|TRBV2|-|-
TGTGCCAGCAGTGAAGTGAGGATCATCTCTGGAAACACCATATATTTT
CASSEVRIISGNTIYF
>TRBJ2-2|TRBV30|-|-
TGTGCCTGGAGTGTAATTGGGATGGGAGGAACCGGGGAGCTGTTTTTT
CAWSVIGMGGTGELFF
>TRBJ2-5|TRBV9|-|-
TGTGCCAGCAGGCGTCTCGTTCGAGGGGAGACCCAGTACTTC
CASRRLVRGETQYF
>TRBJ1-2|TRBV19|-|-
TGTGCCAGTAGTCCTCACCAAGTGGGTGCAGGGGCTAACTATGGCTACACCTTC
CASSPHQVGAGANYGYTF
>TRBJ1-5|TRBV6-1|-|TRBD1
TGTGCCAGCAGTGGGACAGGGGGAAGCCAGCCCCAGCATTTT
CASSGTGGSQPQHF
>TRBJ2-2|TRBV7-3|-|-
TGTGCCAGCAGCCCGCCAGGGAACACCGGGGAGCTGTTTTTT
CASSPPGNTGELFF
>TRBJ2-1|TRBV30|-|-
TGTGCCTGGAGTAACAGTGGATCAACCTACAATGAGCAGTTCTTC
CAWSNSGSTYNEQFF
>TRBJ2-5|TRBV19|once|TRBD1
TGTGCCAGTAGGAGGACAGGGGGAATGGAGACCCAGTACTTC
CASRRTGGMETQYF
>TRBJ1-1|TRBV30|few|-
TGTGCCTGGAAGCGACCGGGCACTGAAGCTTTCTTT
CAWKRPGTEAFF
>TRBJ2-3|TRBV4-1|-|-
TGCGCCAGCAGCCAAGATTTGTTAGGGGGTAAAAGCACAGATACGCAGTATTTT
CASSQDLLGGKSTDTQYF
>TRBJ1-1|TRBV19|-|-
TGTGCCAGTAGTCCGTCCAGGGTTTCAGGTGAAGCTTTCTTT
CASSPSRVSGEAFF
>TRBJ1-6|TRBV30|-|-
TGTGCCTGCGACAGCCCTAGCTCCTATAATTCACCCCTCCACTTT
CACDSPSSYNSPLHF
>TRBJ1-1|TRBV18|-|TRBD1
TGTGCCAGCTCACCATCCGGGACAGGGATGAACACTGAAGCTTTCTTT
CASSPSGTGMNTEAFF
>TRBJ2-2|TRBV9|-|TRBD2
TGTGCCAGCAGCGTAGCTGTGACTAGCGTAACCGGGGAGCTGTTTTTT
CASSVAVTSVTGELFF
>TRBJ2-7|TRBV4-1|-|-
TGCGCCAGCAGCCAAGAGAGCGAGCACATCGAGCAGTACTTC
CASSQESEHIEQYF
>TRBJ2-3|TRBV5-1|-|-
TGCGCCTCAAGGGCCCTAGCAAAGGGCACAGATACGCAGTATTTT
CASRALAKGTDTQYF
>TRBJ1-4|TRBV13|-|TRBD1
TGTGCCAGCAGCTTCAGACAGGGACTTGAAAAACTGTTTTTT
CASSFRQGLEKLFF
>TRBJ2-3|TRBV28|-|-
TGTGCCAGCAGTCCCACAGTCCTAGATACGCAGTATTTT
CASSPTVLDTQYF
>TRBJ1-4|TRBV19|-|TRBD1
TGTGCCAGTACTTCCCTTCGGGACAGGGGGGAAAAACTGTTTTTT
CASTSLRDRGEKLFF
>TRBJ1-2|TRBV25-1|once|-
TGTGCCAGCATGGCGGATTCTAACTATGGCTACACCTTC
CASMADSNYGYTF
>TRBJ2-1|TRBV5-6|-|TRBD2
TGTGCCAGCAGCTTGGTGGGGGCCGGGGCTAGCGGGCGAGACAATGAGCAGTTCTTC
CASSLVGAGASGRDNEQFF
>TRBJ1-5|TRBV19|once|TRBD1
TGTGCCAGTAGGACCCGGGACAGGGTTAATCAGCCCCAGCATTTT
CASRTRDRVNQPQHF
>TRBJ2-2|TRBV19|-|TRBD1
TGTGCCAGTAGTTCTTGGACAGGGGGGTACACCGGGGAGCTGTTTTTT
CASSSWTGGYTGELFF
>TRBJ1-4|TRBV25-1|-|-
TGTGCCAGCAGTGAATTCGGCCGAGACAGGCATGAAAAACTGTTTTTT
CASSEFGRDRHEKLFF